The sample holds many counts of the clone carrying this TCR beta chain. Antigen specificity is unknown. This record belongs to a study of regulatory T cells in long-lasting Graves disease. Study context: Newly diagnosed Graves' patients took antithyroid drugs under 3 months.

Findings and limits, study-wide: Graves' patients with persistent disease showed TCR diversity lower than patients newly diagnosed.

This sample's time point: newly diagnosed GD, antithyroid drugs for less than 3 months. Generation of the TCR library employed RNA extracted from PBMCs. Enrollment of patients was through an endocrinology department in Xi'an, China. According to the study, TCR beta libraries were built with iRepertoire HTBI primers and CDR3-region Arm-PCR. TCRdb recomputed calls from the multiplex PCR reads with MiXCR, one row per CDR3 protein. The repertoire has about 540,000 distinct CDR3 sequences, roughly 14% of them found once; the top ten carry about 9.1%. CDR3 length: 16 amino acids. Germline CDR1 reads SGHTA; CDR2 reads FQGTGA. Trimming removed 5 bases from V and 9 bases from J, with 23 bases in between. These data are also associated with another study on T cells in Graves' hyperthyroidism and ophthalmopathy.

The specimen comprised peripheral blood mononuclear cells (PBMCs), sampled at new diagnosis, from a patient treated with antithyroid drugs. The chain carries TRBV7-3 and TRBJ2-1; tentatively, D is TRBD2 (6 bases). This clonotype originated in a man aged 30 to 39 with Graves disease. CDR3 amino acids: CASSVAPWRGRSEQFF. CDR3 nucleotides: TGTGCCAGCAGCGTCGCGCCTTGGAGGGGTAGGAGTGAGCAGTTCTTC.